The 21 T cell receptor beta chains in this list originate from one sample, sequenced in a study of glioma-infiltrating T cells after dendritic cell vaccination (dated by TCRdb to 2016 to 2017). Library generation was performed with the immunoSEQ multiplex PCR assay. What TCRdb holds here is the immuneACCESS table cut down to in-frame rearrangements. Part of the clones is not present; checked against another copy, under half of the missing clones reflect an unresolved V gene, and the others are unexplained. This sample comprises tens of thousands of clones, around 86% of them detected only once. The ten largest clonotypes hold 9.2% of the sample. The sample consisted of blood, taken before dendritic cell vaccination. Receptor source: a human donor with glioblastoma.

The chain has TRBV5-4 and TRBJ2-5; TRBD2 matches 8 bases. The germline V gene has CDR1 SGHNT and CDR2 YYREEE (reference sequence). The J segment lost 0 bases and the V segment lost 2 bases, leaving 3 bases of the junction unmatched. The CDR3 runs 15 residues. CDR3 DNA: TGTGCCAGCAGCTTAGCGGGGGTTAACCAAGAGACCCAGTACTTC. Translated: CASSLAGVNQETQYF.

Remarks on this clone: Distinct nucleotide sequences in the sample also encode this CDR3. This chain uses TRBV27 with TRBJ1-5; no firm D call. Germline V gene sequence: CDR1 MNHEY, CDR2 SMNVEV (reference sequence). CDR3 length equals 12 residues. Trimming took off 6 bases at V and 9 bases at J, with 12 bases between the two ends. In DNA form, the CDR3 reads TGTGCCAGCAGCCCCCACGGTGGGCCCCAGCATTTT. This codes for CASSPHGGPQHF.

This clone showed up just a few times. The chain is built from TRBV19 and TRBJ1-4; unclear D gene. CDR1 LNHDA and CDR2 SQIVND come from the germline V gene (reference sequence). The CDR3 spans 11 residues. Trimming cost V 6 bases and J 4 bases, with 3 bases left between them. CDR3 region: CASRSNEKLFF. CDR3 bases: TGTGCCAGTAGGAGTAATGAAAAACTGTTTTTT.

CDR3 coding DNA: TGTGCCAGCAGGGGTCGAGGACTGCTGGATACGCAGTATTTT. It is translated as CASRGRGLLDTQYF. This sequence joins TRBV27 and TRBJ2-3, with D maybe TRBD2 (5 bases). The CDR3 contains 14 residues. V lost 6 bases to trimming and J lost 6 bases, with 16 bases between them. Germline assignment: CDR1 MNHEY and CDR2 SMNVEV (reference sequence).

The gene calls are TRBV27 and TRBJ2-5; D gene uncertain. Germline V gene lookup returns CDR1 MNHEY and CDR2 SMNVEV (reference sequence). V was pared by 4 bases and J by 1 base, with 10 bases between. This CDR3 comprises 14 residues. This chain's CDR3 is CASSSGSGQETQYF. CDR3 coding DNA: TGTGCCAGCAGTTCCGGGTCTGGCCAAGAGACCCAGTACTTC.

The gene calls are TRBV6-1 and TRBJ1-2; TRBD1 is a possible D gene (5 bases). The CDR3 consists of 14 residues. Trimming pared 2 bases from V and 0 bases from J, leaving 7 bases between. The germline gives CDR1 MNHNS, CDR2 SASEGT. Written as DNA, the CDR3 is TGTGCCAGCAGTGAATCGACAGCTAACTATGGCTACACCTTC. It yields the protein CASSESTANYGYTF.

This clone was detected only once. The rearrangement joins TRBV28 to TRBJ1-5; 9 bases are a match to TRBD1. This CDR3 has 19 residues. The trim removed 4 bases at V and 6 bases at J, leaving 19 bases unmatched. The germline V gene has CDR1 MDHEN and CDR2 SYDVKM. The CDR3 coding sequence is TGTGCCAGCAGTTCCGGAGGACAGGGGATGTTATTGGATAGTCAGCCCCAGCATTTT. Amino acids: CASSSGGQGMLLDSQPQHF.

The rearrangement uses TRBV5-4 and TRBJ2-1, with a weak D call TRBD2 (6 bases). CDR1 and CDR2 (germline): SGHNT, YYREEE (reference sequence). The CDR3 is 15 amino acids. V was trimmed by 6 bases and J by 6 bases, leaving 19 bases between them. The CDR3 sequence: CASNIDGGAINEQFF. As DNA, the CDR3 is TGTGCCAGCAATATCGACGGCGGGGCGATCAATGAGCAGTTCTTC.

This clone was observed a handful of times. The rearrangement joins TRBV15 to TRBJ2-2; TRBD2 aligns across 9 bases. V shed 6 bases and J 3 bases; nucleotides not matched to a gene: 5. CDR1 is LNHNV, CDR2 YYDKDF, per germline (reference sequence). This CDR3 has 15 residues. CDR3 in DNA: TGTGCCACCAGATCTAGCGGGGACCACACCGGGGAGCTGTTTTTT. It yields the protein CATRSSGDHTGELFF.

V usage is TRBV6-1 and J usage is TRBJ2-2; D remains ambiguous. Trimming pared 2 bases from V and 6 bases from J, leaving 4 bases between. The CDR3 is made up of 12 amino acids. Germline lookup yields CDR1 MNHNS and CDR2 SASEGT. CDR3 sequence (DNA): TGTGCCAGCAGTGAATGGCCCGGGGAGCTGTTTTTT. Protein sequence: CASSEWPGELFF.

DNA for the CDR3: TGTGCCAGCTCACCAAATCCTAGCGGGTACAACAATGAGCAGTTCTTC. Residues: CASSPNPSGYNNEQFF. The genes are TRBV18 and TRBJ2-1, with TRBD2 matching 8 bases. Germline loops: CDR1 KGHSH, CDR2 LQKENI. V was clipped by 2 bases and J by 5 bases; unmatched bases: 8. The CDR3 is 16 amino acids. The whole variable domain, filled in from reference TRBV18 and TRBJ2-1, reads NAGVMQNPRHLVRRRGQEARLRCSPMKGHSHVYWYRQLPEEGLKFMVYLQKENIIDESGMPKERFSAEFPKEGPSILRIQQVVRGDSAAYFCASSPNPSGYNNEQFFGPGTRLTVL.

CDR3 bases: TGTGCCAGCCCAACGGGCGGCGGGGGAACAGATACGCAGTATTTT. It encodes CASPTGGGGTDTQYF. The chain is built from TRBV7-9 and TRBJ2-3; 7 bases match TRBD2. V shed 8 bases and J 3 bases; nucleotides not matched to a gene: 11. The CDR3 length is 15 residues. Germline CDR1 reads SEHNR; CDR2 reads FQNEAQ (reference sequence).

The rearrangement links TRBV6-1 to TRBJ1-1; 7 bases are shared with TRBD1. The germline gives CDR1 MNHNS, CDR2 SASEGT. This CDR3 comprises 13 residues. V lost 6 bases to trimming and J lost 6 bases; unmatched junction nucleotides: 7. DNA for the CDR3: TGTGCCAGCAGAGTCTTTCAGGGGGCTGAAGCTTTCTTT. It yields the protein CASRVFQGAEAFF.

This chain uses TRBV2 with TRBJ2-7, with 9 bases that match TRBD1. Trimming removed 3 bases from V and 6 bases from J; junction bases left unmatched: 12. CDR1 is SNHLY and CDR2 is FYNNEI in the germline V gene. The CDR3 runs 16 residues. Written as DNA, the CDR3 is TGTGCCAGCAGTGAGGGGGACAGGGTCGGGCTCGGCGAGCAGTACTTC. It yields the protein CASSEGDRVGLGEQYF.

V and J are TRBV28 and TRBJ1-5, with 8 bases fitting TRBD1. Per germline, CDR1 MDHEN and CDR2 SYDVKM. V was pared by 7 bases and J by 5 bases, with 10 bases of the junction left unmatched. This CDR3 contains 15 residues. CDR3 residues: CASTTAGQGHQPQHF. CDR3 nucleotides: TGTGCCAGCACCACAGCCGGACAGGGTCATCAGCCCCAGCATTTT.

The V and J genes are TRBV5-1 and TRBJ1-2; D remains ambiguous. V lost 4 bases and J 2 bases, leaving 12 bases between the germline ends. The V gene's germline CDR1 is SGHRS and CDR2 YFSETQ. The CDR3 runs 14 residues. Here the CDR3 reads CASSDGEVNYGYTF. The DNA of the CDR3 is TGCGCCAGCAGCGACGGGGAGGTAAACTATGGCTACACCTTC.

The chain joins TRBV15 to TRBJ1-3; D call uncertain. Germline-derived CDR1 and CDR2 are LNHNV and YYDKDF (reference sequence). CDR3 size: 17 residues. The V gene lost 0 bases and the J gene lost 0 bases, with 12 bases spanning the gap. The CDR3 DNA sequence: TGTGCCACCAGCAGAGATCCCGTGCGCCGCTCTGGAAACACCATATATTTT. This gives the protein CATSRDPVRRSGNTIYF.

The chain carries TRBV6-5 and TRBJ1-1; tentatively, D is TRBD1 (5 bases). The germline V gene has CDR1 MNHEY and CDR2 SVGAGI. There are 12 residues in the CDR3. The ends were cut back, 5 bases at V and 12 bases at J, with 16 bases in the middle. In DNA form, the CDR3 reads TGTGCCAGCAGTAAGCCCACCGGGGGAACTTTCTTT. Residues: CASSKPTGGTFF.

The V and J genes are TRBV30 and TRBJ2-7, with TRBD1 as a possible D gene (6 bases). Germline V gene data show CDR1 as GTSNPN and CDR2 as SVGIG (reference sequence). V lost 3 bases and J 0 bases, leaving 9 bases between the germline ends. CDR3 length: 13 amino acids. CDR3 region: CAWSWTDSYEQYF. DNA of the CDR3: TGTGCCTGGAGCTGGACAGACTCCTACGAGCAGTACTTC. Variable domain in full (rest from reference TRBV30 and TRBJ2-7): SQTIHQWPATLVQPVGSPLSLECTVEGTSNPNLYWYRQAAGRGLQLLFYSVGIGQISSEVPQNLSASRPQDRQFILSSKKLLLSDSGFYLCAWSWTDSYEQYFGPGTRLTVT.

This chain joins TRBV29-1 and TRBJ2-1; 12 bases map to TRBD1. This CDR3 contains 14 residues. Per germline, CDR1 SQVTM and CDR2 ANQGSEA. V lost 5 bases to trimming and J lost 9 bases; unmatched junction nucleotides: 8. The CDR3 sequence: CSVYPGQGASEQFF. In DNA form, the CDR3 reads TGCAGCGTTTACCCGGGACAGGGGGCGTCTGAGCAGTTCTTC.

This clone was seen more than once but under ten times. The gene calls are TRBV10-3 and TRBJ1-1, with D possibly matching TRBD1 (5 bases). This CDR3 region has 13 residues. V lost 7 bases and J lost 1, with 10 bases in between. Germline V lookup: CDR1 ENHRY, CDR2 SYGVKD. In DNA form, the CDR3 reads TGTGCCATCAAGGAAAGGGGGAACACTGAAGCTTTCTTT. Translating it yields CAIKERGNTEAFF.